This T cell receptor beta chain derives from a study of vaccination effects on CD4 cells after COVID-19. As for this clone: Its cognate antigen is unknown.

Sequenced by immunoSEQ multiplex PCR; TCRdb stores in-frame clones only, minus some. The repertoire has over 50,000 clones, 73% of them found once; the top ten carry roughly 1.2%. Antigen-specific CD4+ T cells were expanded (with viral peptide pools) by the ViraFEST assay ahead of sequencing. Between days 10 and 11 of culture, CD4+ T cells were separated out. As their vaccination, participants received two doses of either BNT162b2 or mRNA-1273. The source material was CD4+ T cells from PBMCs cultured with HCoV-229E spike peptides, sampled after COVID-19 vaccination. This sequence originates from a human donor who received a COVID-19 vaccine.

The CDR3 is CASREIGTGPNEKLFF. The CDR3 nucleotides read TGTGCCAGTAGGGAAATCGGGACAGGACCTAATGAAAAACTGTTTTTT. The chain employs TRBV19 and TRBJ1-4; 8 bases map to TRBD1. This CDR3 has 16 amino acids. Germline V gene sequence: CDR1 LNHDA, CDR2 SQIVND (reference sequence). V dropped 6 bases and J dropped 3; count of bases not matched to a gene: 9.